This T cell receptor beta chain was sequenced in a study of regulatory T cells in long-lasting Graves disease. Time point reported: newly diagnosed GD, antithyroid drugs for less than 3 months. PBMCs were the source of the RNA used for TCR sequencing. This clonotype was detected many times. Antigen: not known. CDR1 is MNHGY, CDR2 SVAAGI, per germline. The V end was cut by 4 bases, the J end by 12 bases, with 16 bases between. The CDR3 runs to 12 residues. General study results and limits: In persistent patients, shared public clonotypes (more than 2,500) outnumbered those in new patients (about 1,000).

Relying on iRepertoire HTBI primers and Arm-PCR of CDR3 regions, the team built TCR beta libraries. A single record per CDR3 protein comes from TCRdb applying MiXCR to the multiplex PCR reads. The data contain hundreds of thousands of distinct CDR3 sequences, roughly 15% of them singletons. The sample also formed part of further work on T cells in Graves' hyperthyroidism and ophthalmopathy.

V gene TRBV6-9 combines with J gene TRBJ2-7; no clear D gene. The input for sequencing was peripheral blood mononuclear cells (PBMCs), taken at new diagnosis, from a patient treated with antithyroid drugs. The sequence was collected from a woman aged 25 to 39 with Graves disease. This CDR3 reads CASSSSGSAPYF. DNA of the CDR3: TGTGCCAGCAGTTCCTCTGGATCAGCACCGTACTTC.